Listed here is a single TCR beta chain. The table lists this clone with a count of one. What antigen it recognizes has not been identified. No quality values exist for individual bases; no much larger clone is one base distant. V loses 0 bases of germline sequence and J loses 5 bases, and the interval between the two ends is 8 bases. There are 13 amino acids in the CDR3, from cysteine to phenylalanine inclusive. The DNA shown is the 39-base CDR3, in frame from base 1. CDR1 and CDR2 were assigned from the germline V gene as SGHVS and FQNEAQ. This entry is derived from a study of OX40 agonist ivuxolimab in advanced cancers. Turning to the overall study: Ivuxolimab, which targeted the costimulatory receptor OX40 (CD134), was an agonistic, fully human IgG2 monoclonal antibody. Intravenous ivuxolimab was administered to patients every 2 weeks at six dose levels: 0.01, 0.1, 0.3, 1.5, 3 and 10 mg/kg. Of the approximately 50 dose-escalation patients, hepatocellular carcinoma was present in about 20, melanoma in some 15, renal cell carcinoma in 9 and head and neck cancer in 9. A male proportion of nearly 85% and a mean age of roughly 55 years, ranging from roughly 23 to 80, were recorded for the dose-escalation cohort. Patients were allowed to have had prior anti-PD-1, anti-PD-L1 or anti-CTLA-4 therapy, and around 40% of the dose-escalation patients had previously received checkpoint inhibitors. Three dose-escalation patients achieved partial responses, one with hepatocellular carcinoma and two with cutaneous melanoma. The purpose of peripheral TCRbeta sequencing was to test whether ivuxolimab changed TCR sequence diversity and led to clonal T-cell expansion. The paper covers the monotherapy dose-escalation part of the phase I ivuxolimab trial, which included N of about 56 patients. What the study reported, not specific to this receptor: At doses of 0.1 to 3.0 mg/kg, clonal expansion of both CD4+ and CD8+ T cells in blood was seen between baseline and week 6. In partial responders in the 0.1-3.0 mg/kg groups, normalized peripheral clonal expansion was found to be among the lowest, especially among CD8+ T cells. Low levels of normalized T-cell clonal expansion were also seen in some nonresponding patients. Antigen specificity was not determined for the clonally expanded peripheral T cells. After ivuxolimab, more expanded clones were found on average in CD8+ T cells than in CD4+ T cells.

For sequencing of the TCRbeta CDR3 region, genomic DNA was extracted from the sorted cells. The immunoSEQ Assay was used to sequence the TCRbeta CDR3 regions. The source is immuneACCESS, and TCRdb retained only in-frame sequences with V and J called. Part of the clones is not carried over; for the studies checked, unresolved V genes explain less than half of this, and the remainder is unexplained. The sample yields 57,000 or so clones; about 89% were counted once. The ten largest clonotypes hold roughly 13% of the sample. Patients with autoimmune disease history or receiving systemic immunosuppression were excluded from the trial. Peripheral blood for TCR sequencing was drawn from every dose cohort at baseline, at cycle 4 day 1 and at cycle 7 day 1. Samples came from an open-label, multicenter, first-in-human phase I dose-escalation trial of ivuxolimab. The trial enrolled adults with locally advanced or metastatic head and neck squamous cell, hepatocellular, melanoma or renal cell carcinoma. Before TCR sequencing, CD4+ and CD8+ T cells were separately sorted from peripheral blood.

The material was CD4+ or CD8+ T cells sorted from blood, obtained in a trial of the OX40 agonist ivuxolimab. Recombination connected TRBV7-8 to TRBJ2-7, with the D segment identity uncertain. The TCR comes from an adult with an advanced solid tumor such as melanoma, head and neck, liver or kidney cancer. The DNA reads TGTGCCAGCAGCTTAGCAGGGTTCGACGAGCAGTACTTC. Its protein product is CASSLAGFDEQYF.